The 3 T cell receptor beta chains listed next were all sequenced from one sample in a study of cytomegalovirus exposure and HLA in healthy donors. PCR was performed using 60 Vbeta and 13 Jbeta primers. Method: immunoSEQ multiplex PCR; TCRdb's copy keeps in-frame clones and lacks some. Of fewer than 200,000 clones listed, about 83% are singletons. The sample was PBMCs. The receptors come from a female donor in good health and CMV-seronegative.

The V gene is TRBV9, the J gene TRBJ2-7; 11 bases fit TRBD1. CDR3 length: 16 amino acids. Germline-derived CDR1 and CDR2 are SGDLS and YYNGEE. With V trimmed by 4 bases and J by 6 bases, 12 bases remained unmatched. This chain's CDR3 is CASSPRPGTGGIEQYF. DNA for the CDR3: TGTGCCAGCAGCCCAAGACCGGGGACAGGGGGTATCGAGCAGTACTTC.

V is TRBV9 and J is TRBJ2-3; TRBD2 matches 8 bases. CDR1 and CDR2 (germline): SGDLS, YYNGEE. CDR3 size: 14 residues. Trimming took 2 bases from V and 2 from J; bases not matched to a gene: 1. The CDR3 protein is CASSVSGTTDTQYF. In DNA form, the CDR3 reads TGTGCCAGCAGCGTTAGCGGGACCACAGATACGCAGTATTTT.

The chain is built from TRBV7-8 and TRBJ1-1, with TRBD1 as a possible D gene (5 bases). Germline assignment: CDR1 SGHVS and CDR2 FQNEAQ. Trimming took off 4 bases at V and 6 bases at J, with 15 bases between the two ends. This CDR3 region has 14 residues. The CDR3 is CASSSLAGPAEAFF. The CDR3 bases are TGTGCCAGCAGCTCCCTCGCAGGGCCCGCTGAAGCTTTCTTT.